This entry lists 31 T cell receptor beta chains sequenced from one sample in a study of shared clonotypes between healthy human individuals. This table comes from immunoSEQ multiplex PCR, and its TCRdb copy is limited to in-frame clones, with some not included. The sample has 640,000 or so clones, approximately 75% seen once. The sequencing sample was made of memory CD4+ T cells sorted from blood. Specified subset: CD45RA-negative fraction. These receptor sequences come from a woman in her twenties or thirties in good health.

The CDR3 bases are TGTGCCAGCAGTCCAGTGGCTGGGGCCAACGTCCTGACTTTC. Translation: CASSPVAGANVLTF. The V and J genes are TRBV28 and TRBJ2-6; D is undetermined. In germline, CDR1 is MDHEN, CDR2 SYDVKM. The length of the CDR3 is 14 residues. Trimming took off 5 bases at V and 2 bases at J, with 7 bases between the two ends.

V gene TRBV25-1 combines with J gene TRBJ1-1; D is unclear. The V gene lost 3 bases and the J gene lost 0 bases, with 8 bases spanning the gap. The CDR3 is made up of 14 amino acids. CDR1 and CDR2 from the germline V gene are MGHDK and SYGVNS. CDR3 in DNA: TGTGCCAGCAGTGACCGAACATTGAACACTGAAGCTTTCTTT. Residues: CASSDRTLNTEAFF.

This clone came up once. The V gene is TRBV7-9, the J gene TRBJ2-7; D unresolved. In germline, CDR1 is SEHNR, CDR2 FQNEAQ (reference sequence). Trimming took 1 base from V and 0 from J, leaving 10 bases between them. CDR3 length equals 15 residues. In DNA form, the CDR3 reads TGTGCCAGCAGCTTAGGTCCGCCTAACTCCTACGAGCAGTACTTC. It specifies CASSLGPPNSYEQYF.

This chain connects TRBV20-1 to TRBJ2-7; D ambiguous. V lost 4 bases and J 4 bases, leaving 5 bases between the germline ends. Germline CDR1 reads DFQATT; CDR2 reads SNEGSKA (reference sequence). This CDR3 spans 10 amino acids. The CDR3 DNA reads as TGCAGTGCTAATTTGTACGAGCAGTACTTC. It specifies CSANLYEQYF.

The chain employs TRBV5-4 and TRBJ2-5; D is undetermined. V lost 3 bases to trimming and J lost 2 bases, with 17 bases between them. The germline V gene has CDR1 SGHNT and CDR2 YYREEE (reference sequence). The CDR3 covers 16 residues. DNA of the CDR3: TGTGCCAGCAGCTCCCCCGCCACTTTACTACAAGAGACCCAGTACTTC. Its protein is CASSSPATLLQETQYF.

This rearrangement joins TRBV5-1 to TRBJ2-5; TRBD1 matches 9 bases. The tail of the sequence fits TRBJ2-7 better, so the J call may be wrong. This CDR3 has 14 residues. Germline V gene sequence: CDR1 SGHRS, CDR2 YFSETQ. In nucleotides, the CDR3 is TGCGCCAGCAGTTCCGGGACAGGGTTCTACGAGCAGTACTTC. It is translated as CASSSGTGFYEQYF.

This clone was counted a few times. This chain links TRBV19 with TRBJ1-2, with a possible D match to TRBD1 (6 bases). This CDR3 comprises 13 residues. Trimming removed 6 bases from V and 4 bases from J, with 12 bases in between. Germline CDR1 LNHDA, CDR2 SQIVND (reference sequence). The CDR3 region has the DNA TGTGCCAGTAGGCCGGACAGACGCTATGGCTACACCTTC. Its translation is CASRPDRRYGYTF.

V gene TRBV28 combines with J gene TRBJ2-7; D is perhaps TRBD2 (6 bases). The ends were cut back, 7 bases at V and 0 bases at J, with 13 bases in the middle. The germline CDR1 and CDR2 sequences are MDHEN and SYDVKM. The CDR3 loop spans 14 amino acids. The CDR3 coding sequence is TGTGCCAGCAAGGGGCGGGAAAGCTCCTACGAGCAGTACTTC. It encodes CASKGRESSYEQYF.

The chain uses TRBV19 and TRBJ2-1, with D possibly being TRBD2 (6 bases). The CDR3 is made up of 13 amino acids. Trimming took off 10 bases at V and 6 bases at J, with 16 bases between the two ends. Germline V gives CDR1 LNHDA, CDR2 SQIVND (reference sequence). The CDR3 DNA follows: TGTGCCACCTACCGAACGGGAGCCAATGAGCAGTTCTTC. This codes for CATYRTGANEQFF.

The chain recombines TRBV5-5 with TRBJ2-1, with a weak D call TRBD1 (6 bases). Trimming shortened V by 7 bases and J by 5 bases, and 16 bases separated the two germline ends. CDR1 is SGHKS and CDR2 is YYEKEE in the germline V gene (reference sequence). The CDR3 is 14 residues long. The CDR3 bases are TGTGCCAGCGGTAGAAACAGGGACAACAATGAGCAGTTCTTC. It is translated as CASGRNRDNNEQFF.

V usage is TRBV7-9 and J usage is TRBJ2-6; possibly TRBD1 for D (5 bases). The CDR3 length is 16 residues. Trimming pared 1 base from V and 3 bases from J, leaving 10 bases between. Germline loops: CDR1 SEHNR, CDR2 FQNEAQ (reference sequence). This chain's CDR3 is CASSLVRVGGANVLTF. The CDR3 nucleotides read TGTGCCAGCAGCTTAGTCAGGGTCGGTGGGGCCAACGTCCTGACTTTC.

A single count supports this clone. This sequence joins TRBV7-2 and TRBJ2-2; 8 nucleotides align to TRBD2. This CDR3 has 16 residues. J was trimmed by 4 bases and V by 5 bases; bases with no gene match: 9. CDR1 and CDR2 (germline): SGHTA, FQGNSA. CDR3 region: CASSLFAAGGTGELFF. The CDR3, as DNA: TGTGCCAGCAGCCTCTTTGCTGCGGGAGGCACCGGGGAGCTGTTTTTT.

The chain links TRBV18 to TRBJ1-5; D remains unclear. Germline V gene sequence: CDR1 KGHSH, CDR2 LQKENI. The CDR3 sequence is 13 residues long. Trimming cost V 5 bases and J 5 bases, with 10 bases left between them. This CDR3 is CASSVGEDQPQHF. DNA for the CDR3: TGTGCCAGCTCAGTTGGGGAGGATCAGCCCCAGCATTTT.

This sequence joins TRBV28 and TRBJ1-2; 7 bases are a match to TRBD1. Germline V gene data show CDR1 as MDHEN and CDR2 as SYDVKM. The CDR3 contains 15 residues. J was trimmed by 4 bases and V by 3 bases; bases with no gene match: 8. CDR3 region: CASSFSGTDLYGYTF. Written as DNA, the CDR3 is TGTGCCAGCAGTTTTTCTGGGACAGATCTCTATGGCTACACCTTC.

The chain couples TRBV28 to TRBJ2-7, with no clear D. V was clipped by 8 bases and J by 0 bases, with 14 bases between them. Per germline, CDR1 MDHEN and CDR2 SYDVKM. The CDR3 runs to 14 residues. The CDR3 region has the DNA TGTGCCAGCGGTACAAGACCTAGCTCCTACGAGCAGTACTTC. Translation gives CASGTRPSSYEQYF.

This chain connects TRBV14 to TRBJ2-2, with D unclear. V lost 1 base and J 7 bases, leaving 4 bases between the germline ends. The CDR3 covers 12 residues. Germline V CDR1 and CDR2: SGHDN, FVKESK. The CDR3 loop is CASSQVGGELFF. CDR3 bases: TGTGCCAGCAGCCAAGTGGGCGGGGAGCTGTTTTTT.

V and J are TRBV28 and TRBJ1-4; the match to TRBD1 covers 7 bases. The CDR3 sequence is 15 residues long. V dropped 5 bases and J dropped 3; count of bases not matched to a gene: 6. CDR1 MDHEN and CDR2 SYDVKM come from the germline V gene. CDR3 nucleotides: TGTGCCAGCAGTATTCCAGGGGGGGCTAATGAAAAACTGTTTTTT. Protein sequence: CASSIPGGANEKLFF.

This clone was observed a few times. The V gene is TRBV29-1, the J gene TRBJ1-2, with 7 bases fitting TRBD1. There are 14 residues in the CDR3. Germline CDR1 and CDR2: SQVTM and ANQGSEA. The junction had 2 bases not matched to a gene; V was cut back by 1 base and J by 0 bases. CDR3 sequence (DNA): TGCAGCGTTGAAGGAGGGACAGCTAACTATGGCTACACCTTC. Amino acid sequence: CSVEGGTANYGYTF. The variable domain in full, completed from reference TRBV29-1 and TRBJ1-2, reads SAVISQKPSRDICQRGTSLTIQCQVDSQVTMMFWYRQQPGQSLTLIATANQGSEATYESGFVIDKFPISRPNLTFSTLTVSNMSPEDSSIYLCSVEGGTANYGYTFGSGTRLTVV.

The chain has TRBV6-6 and TRBJ2-1, with TRBD1 identical over 9 bases. Germline lookup yields CDR1 MNHNY and CDR2 SVGAGI (reference sequence). V shed 7 bases, J shed 7 bases, and the junction held 11 bases outside the gene matches. This CDR3 region has 15 residues. CDR3 region: CASTLTGGAANEQFF. In DNA form, the CDR3 reads TGTGCCAGCACCTTAACAGGGGGCGCCGCGAATGAGCAGTTCTTC.

The chain couples TRBV5-6 to TRBJ2-5, with 12 bases lining up with TRBD2. Germline V gives CDR1 SGHDT, CDR2 YYEEEE. The length of the CDR3 is 14 residues. The J segment lost 5 bases and the V segment lost 4 bases, leaving 3 bases of the junction unmatched. The CDR3 sequence: CASSTGLAGETQYF. DNA for the CDR3: TGTGCCAGCAGCACCGGACTAGCGGGGGAGACCCAGTACTTC.

The V call is TRBV11-3, the J call TRBJ2-2, with TRBD2 as a possible D gene (6 bases). From germline, CDR1 is SGHNT and CDR2 YENEEA. The CDR3 has 20 residues. Trimming removed 2 bases at V and 0 bases at J, with 22 bases between. This CDR3 reads CASSLSPGLAPDANTGELFF. The CDR3 DNA reads as TGTGCCAGCAGCTTATCCCCGGGCCTAGCGCCCGACGCGAACACCGGGGAGCTGTTTTTT. Supplemented by reference TRBV11-3 and TRBJ2-2, the full variable domain reads EAGVVQSPRYKIIEKKQPVAFWCNPISGHNTLYWYLQNLGQGPELLIRYENEEAVDDSQLPKDRFSAERLKGVDSTLKIQPAELGDSAVYLCASSLSPGLAPDANTGELFFGEGSRLTVL.

The rearrangement uses TRBV19 and TRBJ1-1; D remains unclear. V shed 1 base and J shed 1 base, with 7 bases lying between them. Per germline, CDR1 LNHDA and CDR2 SQIVND (reference sequence). The CDR3 has 14 residues. Here the CDR3 DNA reads TGTGCCAGTAGTATAGTCGCCGCGAACACTGAAGCTTTCTTT. Its protein is CASSIVAANTEAFF.

The V gene is TRBV19, the J gene TRBJ2-1; 9 positions match TRBD1. Germline V gene lookup returns CDR1 LNHDA and CDR2 SQIVND (reference sequence). Germline trimming cut 6 bases from V and 9 bases from J; bases unmatched to any gene: 6. The CDR3 extends over 13 amino acids. This CDR3 reads CASRMDRGAEQFF. In DNA form, the CDR3 reads TGTGCCAGTAGAATGGACAGGGGAGCTGAGCAGTTCTTC.

The chain has TRBV6-6 and TRBJ1-4; D unclear. With 7 bases removed from V and 8 bases from J, the gap between germline ends came to 17 bases. Per germline, CDR1 MNHNY and CDR2 SVGAGI (reference sequence). The CDR3 is made up of 14 amino acids. CDR3 in amino acids: CASKDGGLYEKLFF. In nucleotides, the CDR3 is TGTGCCAGCAAGGACGGAGGGTTATACGAAAAACTGTTTTTT.

The V call is TRBV7-2, the J call TRBJ2-5, with D possibly TRBD2 on 6 matching bases. The CDR3 consists of 14 residues. Deletions cut 4 bases from V and 5 bases from J, with 14 bases between. Germline values: CDR1 SGHTA, CDR2 FQGNSA. The CDR3 loop is CASSWTNGAETQYF. In DNA form, the CDR3 reads TGTGCCAGCAGCTGGACTAACGGGGCGGAGACCCAGTACTTC. Using reference TRBV7-2 and TRBJ2-5 for the parts outside the CDR3, the full variable domain is GAGVSQSPSNKVTEKGKDVELRCDPISGHTALYWYRQSLGQGLEFLIYFQGNSAPDKSGLPSDRFSAERTGGSVSTLTIQRTQQEDSAVYLCASSWTNGAETQYFGPGTRLLVL.

Here the CDR3 DNA reads TGTGCCAGCAGTGGTAGCCCGGGGCAGATCACTAATGAAAAACTGTTTTTT. Translated, it gives CASSGSPGQITNEKLFF. J is TRBJ1-4 and V is TRBV27; tentative D call: TRBD1 (5 bases). The germline V and J ends were trimmed by 5 bases and 2 bases, with 18 bases remaining between them. The germline V gene encodes CDR1 MNHEY and CDR2 SMNVEV (reference sequence). This CDR3 has 17 amino acids.

Note on this clone: Other DNA sequences in this specimen translate into the identical CDR3. The chain uses TRBV28 and TRBJ1-1; perhaps TRBD1 as D (5 bases). The germline V and J ends were trimmed by 6 bases and 4 bases, with 9 bases remaining between them. CDR1 MDHEN and CDR2 SYDVKM come from the germline V gene. This CDR3 region has 12 residues. The CDR3 loop is CASSRGTTEAFF. The CDR3 coding sequence is TGTGCCAGCAGCCGAGGGACCACTGAAGCTTTCTTT.

The J gene is TRBJ2-2, the V gene TRBV11-1; TRBD1 matches at 8 bases. This CDR3 region has 15 residues. Trimming removed 3 bases from V and 1 base from J; junction bases left unmatched: 1. Looked up from germline, CDR1 is SGHAT and CDR2 is FQDESV (reference sequence). The CDR3 sequence: CASSLGTGNTGELFF. The CDR3 DNA reads as TGTGCCAGCAGCTTGGGGACAGGGAACACCGGGGAGCTGTTTTTT.

The V gene is TRBV28, the J gene TRBJ2-7, with D maybe TRBD2 (5 bases). CDR3 length equals 14 residues. The germline gives CDR1 MDHEN, CDR2 SYDVKM. V lost 5 bases to trimming and J lost 2 bases, with 13 bases between them. CDR3 coding DNA: TGTGCCAGCAGTCCCGGACTCCGTCCCTACGAGCAGTACTTC. This gives the protein CASSPGLRPYEQYF.

The gene calls are TRBV9 and TRBJ2-1, with 9 bases matching TRBD1. The ends lost 4 bases at V and 10 bases at J; junction bases unmatched: 12. CDR1 SGDLS and CDR2 YYNGEE come from the germline V gene. The CDR3 contains 15 residues. This chain's CDR3 is CASSSGDRDSGEQFF. CDR3 in DNA: TGTGCCAGCAGCTCCGGGGACAGGGATTCAGGAGAGCAGTTCTTC.

V and J are TRBV28 and TRBJ2-2, with TRBD2 identical over 10 bases. V was clipped by 6 bases and J by 4 bases; unmatched bases: 2. The CDR3 has 14 amino acids. Germline V gene data show CDR1 as MDHEN and CDR2 as SYDVKM. The CDR3 DNA is TGTGCCAGCAGCCTAGCGGGAGTCACCGGGGAGCTGTTTTTT. The encoded protein is CASSLAGVTGELFF.